These T cell receptor beta chains were read from a single sample in a study of Ad26.COV2.S vaccination and SARS-CoV-2 variants. TCRdb keeps only in-frame clones here, not all; method: immunoSEQ multiplex PCR. This table has roughly 250,000 clones, 87% appearing once. The source material was peripheral blood, sampled in a trial of Ad26.COV2.S vaccine versus placebo. These receptors were taken from a person between 18 and 59 years old who received the Ad26.COV2.S COVID-19 vaccine or a placebo. Each CDR3 is given with its conserved first and last residue. Each record gives: CDR3 DNA, CDR3 protein, D gene, V gene, clone size, J gene. D genes are given only for firm matches. Part of the rows lack a size; the others show once, few, many or a class for expanded clones.

CDR3 DNA: TGTGCCAGTAGCCGCGGACAGGGAATTAATCAGCCCCAGCATTTT; CDR3 protein: CASSRGQGINQPQHF; D gene: TRBD1; V gene: TRBV19; clone size: -; J gene: TRBJ1-5
CDR3 DNA: TGTGCCACCAGCAGGGGACAGGGCGCAACTAATGAAAAACTGTTTTTT; CDR3 protein: CATSRGQGATNEKLFF; D gene: TRBD1; V gene: TRBV15; clone size: -; J gene: TRBJ1-4
CDR3 DNA: TGTGCCAGCAGTTACATAGGGGGTAACACTGAAGCTTTCTTT; CDR3 protein: CASSYIGGNTEAFF; D gene: -; V gene: TRBV6-2/TRBV6-3; clone size: -; J gene: TRBJ1-1
CDR3 DNA: TGTGCCAGCAGCCTTTCGGGACAGGGAGGCTATGGCTACACCTTC; CDR3 protein: CASSLSGQGGYGYTF; D gene: TRBD1; V gene: TRBV7-2; clone size: once; J gene: TRBJ1-2
CDR3 DNA: TGTGCCAGCAGCGCTTCGGGAAACACCATATATTTT; CDR3 protein: CASSASGNTIYF; D gene: -; V gene: TRBV9; clone size: -; J gene: TRBJ1-3
CDR3 DNA: TGCAGTGCTAGTGAGGGATGGGGGACCGGGGGAGAAAAACTGTTTTTT; CDR3 protein: CSASEGWGTGGEKLFF; D gene: -; V gene: TRBV20-1; clone size: -; J gene: TRBJ1-4
CDR3 DNA: TGTGCCAGTGTTCCCGGGACAGGTAAAGGGAGTAATCAGCCCCAGCATTTT; CDR3 protein: CASVPGTGKGSNQPQHF; D gene: TRBD1; V gene: TRBV28; clone size: once; J gene: TRBJ1-5
CDR3 DNA: TGTGCCAGCAGCTTAGGGGGGCTCAAGTACTTC; CDR3 protein: CASSLGGLKYF; D gene: -; V gene: TRBV7-9; clone size: -; J gene: TRBJ2-4
CDR3 DNA: TGTGCCAGCAGGAGCCGGGACAGGGGGCGGACTGAAGCTTTCTTT; CDR3 protein: CASRSRDRGRTEAFF; D gene: TRBD1; V gene: TRBV6-5; clone size: once; J gene: TRBJ1-1
CDR3 DNA: TGTGCCAGTAGTATAGGGATTGCAACTAATGAAAAACTGTTTTTT; CDR3 protein: CASSIGIATNEKLFF; D gene: -; V gene: TRBV19; clone size: -; J gene: TRBJ1-4
CDR3 DNA: TGTGCCAGTAGTAGCGACAGGGGGCGAGGCAATCAGCCCCAGCATTTT; CDR3 protein: CASSSDRGRGNQPQHF; D gene: TRBD1; V gene: TRBV19; clone size: -; J gene: TRBJ1-5
CDR3 DNA: TGTGCTAGTGGTTTGGGGGTGGCTGATACTAGCACAGATACGCAGTATTTT; CDR3 protein: CASGLGVADTSTDTQYF; D gene: -; V gene: TRBV12-5; clone size: -; J gene: TRBJ2-3
CDR3 DNA: TGTGCCAGCAGCCAAGACGGGACCAGCAATCAGCCCCAGCATTTT; CDR3 protein: CASSQDGTSNQPQHF; D gene: -; V gene: TRBV4-2; clone size: -; J gene: TRBJ1-5
CDR3 DNA: TGTGCCAGCAGCGCCGCCGGGACAGCTAACTATGGCTACACCTTC; CDR3 protein: CASSAAGTANYGYTF; D gene: TRBD1; V gene: TRBV5-4; clone size: -; J gene: TRBJ1-2
CDR3 DNA: TGTGCCAGTAAGCATACCGGGACAAGGAGGGGGTTCGACTATGGCTACACCTTC; CDR3 protein: CASKHTGTRRGFDYGYTF; D gene: -; V gene: TRBV19; clone size: -; J gene: TRBJ1-2
CDR3 DNA: TGTGCTTCAGGGGAACCTGAAGCTTTCTTT; CDR3 protein: CASGEPEAFF; D gene: -; V gene: TRBV3-1/TRBV3-2; clone size: -; J gene: TRBJ1-1
CDR3 DNA: TGTGCCAGCAGCTTGGTGGCGACGGCAACTAATGAAAAACTGTTTTTT; CDR3 protein: CASSLVATATNEKLFF; D gene: -; V gene: TRBV5-5; clone size: -; J gene: TRBJ1-4
CDR3 DNA: TGTGCCAGCAGCGGAGGACAGTACGGCAATTCACCCCTCCACTTT; CDR3 protein: CASSGGQYGNSPLHF; D gene: -; V gene: TRBV7-8; clone size: once; J gene: TRBJ1-6
CDR3 DNA: TGTGCCAGCAGCTCGTCGGGGCGGAACGAGCAGTACTTC; CDR3 protein: CASSSSGRNEQYF; D gene: -; V gene: TRBV13; clone size: -; J gene: TRBJ2-7
CDR3 DNA: TGTGCCAGCAGCCTCGACAGGGGGTCTTCTGGCTACACCTTC; CDR3 protein: CASSLDRGSSGYTF; D gene: TRBD1; V gene: TRBV11-2; clone size: -; J gene: TRBJ1-2
CDR3 DNA: TGTGCCTGGAGTCCGGACAGGGGGCGTAATTACGAGCAGTACTTC; CDR3 protein: CAWSPDRGRNYEQYF; D gene: TRBD1; V gene: TRBV30; clone size: -; J gene: TRBJ2-7
CDR3 DNA: TGTGCCAGCACCCGCCCAGATACGCAGTATTTT; CDR3 protein: CASTRPDTQYF; D gene: -; V gene: TRBV7-9; clone size: -; J gene: TRBJ2-3
CDR3 DNA: TGCAGCGTTGAGGGCCCCGGAGGCTACGAGCAGTACTTC; CDR3 protein: CSVEGPGGYEQYF; D gene: -; V gene: TRBV29-1; clone size: -; J gene: TRBJ2-7
CDR3 DNA: TGTGCCAGCAGTGACTCAATTGTGGGGCATCCCAATGAAAAACTGTTTTTT; CDR3 protein: CASSDSIVGHPNEKLFF; D gene: -; V gene: TRBV2; clone size: once; J gene: TRBJ1-4
CDR3 DNA: TGTGCCTGGGCGGAATCGGGGAACACTGAAGCTTTCTTT; CDR3 protein: CAWAESGNTEAFF; D gene: -; V gene: TRBV30; clone size: once; J gene: TRBJ1-1
CDR3 DNA: TGTGCCAGCAGCTTGGCAAACACAGATACGCAGTATTTT; CDR3 protein: CASSLANTDTQYF; D gene: -; V gene: TRBV5-4; clone size: -; J gene: TRBJ2-3
CDR3 DNA: TGTGCCAGCAGTTGGGGACAGGACCTGAGGAAACTGTTTTTT; CDR3 protein: CASSWGQDLRKLFF; D gene: TRBD1; V gene: TRBV6-6; clone size: -; J gene: TRBJ1-4
CDR3 DNA: TGCGCCAGCAGCCAACAACCGGGAGCGGGAGAGACCCAGTACTTC; CDR3 protein: CASSQQPGAGETQYF; D gene: -; V gene: TRBV5-1; clone size: -; J gene: TRBJ2-5
CDR3 DNA: TGTGCCAGCAGCTTCCGGACTAGCGGGATCATAGCCAAAAACATTCAGTACTTC; CDR3 protein: CASSFRTSGIIAKNIQYF; D gene: TRBD2; V gene: TRBV11-2; clone size: -; J gene: TRBJ2-4
CDR3 DNA: TGTGCCAGCAGCGTGGGGACTAGAGCATACAATGAGCAGTTCTTC; CDR3 protein: CASSVGTRAYNEQFF; D gene: TRBD2; V gene: TRBV9; clone size: -; J gene: TRBJ2-1
CDR3 DNA: TGTGCCAGCAGCTCCCCGGGGCCACCCAAAACGAACACCGGGGAGCTGTTTTTT; CDR3 protein: CASSSPGPPKTNTGELFF; D gene: -; V gene: TRBV7-9; clone size: once; J gene: TRBJ2-2
CDR3 DNA: TGTGCCAGTAGTATGGGCGGGAGGACAGATACGCAGTATTTT; CDR3 protein: CASSMGGRTDTQYF; D gene: TRBD2; V gene: TRBV19; clone size: -; J gene: TRBJ2-3
CDR3 DNA: TGTGCCATCAGTGAGCCGGAGCATGGGCTCGAGCAGTACTTC; CDR3 protein: CAISEPEHGLEQYF; D gene: -; V gene: TRBV10-3; clone size: once; J gene: TRBJ2-7
CDR3 DNA: TGTGCCAGCAGCCCGGACAGGGTGACCACAGATACGCAGTATTTT; CDR3 protein: CASSPDRVTTDTQYF; D gene: TRBD1; V gene: TRBV11-2; clone size: -; J gene: TRBJ2-3
CDR3 DNA: TGTGCCAGCACCGTAGGGGGTAGAGCTTTCTTT; CDR3 protein: CASTVGGRAFF; D gene: -; V gene: TRBV6-5; clone size: -; J gene: TRBJ1-1
CDR3 DNA: TGCGCCAGCAGCCTGACTAGACATTCAGACACCGGGGAGCTGTTTTTT; CDR3 protein: CASSLTRHSDTGELFF; D gene: -; V gene: TRBV4-3; clone size: -; J gene: TRBJ2-2
CDR3 DNA: TGTGCCAGCTCGCCAGGACTAGCGGGGGCCTACGAGCAGTACTTC; CDR3 protein: CASSPGLAGAYEQYF; D gene: TRBD2; V gene: TRBV18; clone size: -; J gene: TRBJ2-7
CDR3 DNA: TGTGCTACGACAAGGGGGGATAACAATCAGCCCCAGCATTTT; CDR3 protein: CATTRGDNNQPQHF; D gene: -; V gene: TRBV28; clone size: -; J gene: TRBJ1-5
CDR3 DNA: TGTGCCAGCAGCGCACCGGAGACTAGCGGGAGTGAGAACGAGCAGTTCTTC; CDR3 protein: CASSAPETSGSENEQFF; D gene: TRBD2; V gene: TRBV9; clone size: -; J gene: TRBJ2-1
CDR3 DNA: TGTGCCACCAGTCGACAGGGGTCCGGGGAGCTGTTTTTT; CDR3 protein: CATSRQGSGELFF; D gene: TRBD1; V gene: TRBV15; clone size: -; J gene: TRBJ2-2
CDR3 DNA: TGTGCCACCAGTGGACCGATGAACACAGATACGCAGTATTTT; CDR3 protein: CATSGPMNTDTQYF; D gene: -; V gene: TRBV24-1; clone size: -; J gene: TRBJ2-3
CDR3 DNA: TGCGCCAGCAGCCAAGATGGACAGGGGGTCACTGAGCAGTTCTTC; CDR3 protein: CASSQDGQGVTEQFF; D gene: TRBD1; V gene: TRBV4-1; clone size: -; J gene: TRBJ2-1
CDR3 DNA: TGTGCCAGCTCAACTAACAGGGGTGTTAATTCACCCCTCCACTTT; CDR3 protein: CASSTNRGVNSPLHF; D gene: TRBD1; V gene: TRBV18; clone size: many; J gene: TRBJ1-6
CDR3 DNA: TGTGCCAGCAGTTACTATACAGCCCTAGCCAAAAACATTCAGTACTTC; CDR3 protein: CASSYYTALAKNIQYF; D gene: -; V gene: TRBV6-2/TRBV6-3; clone size: -; J gene: TRBJ2-4
CDR3 DNA: TGTGCCAGCTCACCACAGGCGGGAGATACGCAGTATTTT; CDR3 protein: CASSPQAGDTQYF; D gene: -; V gene: TRBV18; clone size: once; J gene: TRBJ2-3
CDR3 DNA: TGTGCCAGTAGTACCACTAAGGGAGAGACCCAGTACTTC; CDR3 protein: CASSTTKGETQYF; D gene: -; V gene: TRBV19; clone size: -; J gene: TRBJ2-5
CDR3 DNA: TGTGCCAGCAGTTTATCAGGGAGGAGCAATCAGCCCCAGCATTTT; CDR3 protein: CASSLSGRSNQPQHF; D gene: -; V gene: TRBV6-2/TRBV6-3; clone size: once; J gene: TRBJ1-5
CDR3 DNA: TGTGCCAGCAGCCCGACTAGGGGGGTTCCCGTTGATACGCAGTATTTT; CDR3 protein: CASSPTRGVPVDTQYF; D gene: -; V gene: TRBV3-1/TRBV3-2; clone size: -; J gene: TRBJ2-3
CDR3 DNA: TGTGCCAGCAGCTTAGATGGGGTCGGCCGAGACCTAGACTCCTACGAGCAGTACTTC; CDR3 protein: CASSLDGVGRDLDSYEQYF; D gene: -; V gene: TRBV7-8; clone size: medium-sized; J gene: TRBJ2-7
CDR3 DNA: TGTGCCAGCAGCCAAGGGGACGGGGAAAATGAAAAACTGTTTTTT; CDR3 protein: CASSQGDGENEKLFF; D gene: -; V gene: TRBV4-2; clone size: -; J gene: TRBJ1-4
CDR3 DNA: TGTGCCAGCAGTAGGGATAGCAATCAGCCCCAGCATTTT; CDR3 protein: CASSRDSNQPQHF; D gene: -; V gene: TRBV6-5; clone size: once; J gene: TRBJ1-5
CDR3 DNA: TGTGCCAGCAGCTTTCATTCGAGCACCGGGGAGCTGTTTTTT; CDR3 protein: CASSFHSSTGELFF; D gene: -; V gene: TRBV11-3; clone size: -; J gene: TRBJ2-2
CDR3 DNA: TGTGCCAGCTCACCACGGACTTCTGTGGGTTCACCCCTCCACTTT; CDR3 protein: CASSPRTSVGSPLHF; D gene: -; V gene: TRBV18; clone size: -; J gene: TRBJ1-6